This T cell receptor beta chain is drawn from a study of regulatory T cells in long-lasting Graves disease. Time point meaning: persistent/refractory GD, antithyroid drugs over 5 years with positive TRAb. Generation of the TCR library employed RNA extracted from PBMCs. The authors built TCR beta libraries using iRepertoire HTBI primers and Arm-PCR of CDR3 regions. TCRdb called the multiplex PCR reads again in MiXCR, with one record for every CDR3 protein. The profile shows a few hundred thousand distinct CDR3 sequences, roughly a quarter of them singletons. This CDR3 comprises 12 residues. Trimming removed 6 bases at V and 1 base at J, with 5 bases between. To note about this clonotype: Its matching antigen is unknown.

Overall study findings and caveats: With some 2,500 shared public clonotypes, persistent patients exceeded new patients, who shared about a thousand.

The chain couples TRBV12-3 or TRBV12-4 to TRBJ2-3; possible D gene TRBD2, 5 bases. The sequence derives from a female donor with Graves disease. This specimen consisted of peripheral blood mononuclear cells (PBMCs), obtained when the disease was refractory, from a patient treated with antithyroid drugs. The CDR3 region has the DNA TGTGCCAGCAGGAGGGGCACAGATACGCAGTATTTT. Translated: CASRRGTDTQYF.